The next 32 T cell receptor beta chains were all read from a single sample in a study of T cells in localized non-small cell lung cancer. The table came from immunoSEQ multiplex PCR; TCRdb's copy has only in-frame clones and leaves some out. The data hold about 76,000 clones, with 65% to 85% observed a single time. The material sequenced was peripheral blood, taken before any cancer treatment. These receptors all come from a female donor at least 60 years old with stage I lung adenocarcinoma.

There are a few counts of this clone. The rearrangement joins TRBV5-1 to TRBJ2-5, with TRBD2 as a possible D gene (6 bases). The germline V and J ends were trimmed by 0 bases and 4 bases, with 13 bases remaining between them. From germline, CDR1 is SGHRS and CDR2 YFSETQ. The CDR3 contains 15 residues. In DNA form, the CDR3 reads TGCGCCAGCAGCTTGGGCGGGACCCTGGGAGAGACCCAGTACTTC. This encodes CASSLGGTLGETQYF. Based on the CDR3 plus reference TRBV5-1 and TRBJ2-5, the full variable domain is KAGVTQTPRYLIKTRGQQVTLSCSPISGHRSVSWYQQTPGQGLQFLFEYFSETQRNKGNFPGRFSGRQFSNSRSEMNVSTLELGDSALYLCASSLGGTLGETQYFGPGTRLLVL.

The rearrangement uses TRBV29-1 and TRBJ2-3; a possible D gene is TRBD2 (5 bases). Germline V gives CDR1 SQVTM, CDR2 ANQGSEA. The germline V and J ends were trimmed by 6 bases and 0 bases, with 19 bases remaining between them. The CDR3 sequence is 16 residues long. CDR3 bases: TGCAGCGTCACGCCCCCGTTGAGCGGTAGCACAGATACGCAGTATTTT. Translating it yields CSVTPPLSGSTDTQYF.

V is TRBV12-5 and J is TRBJ2-1; TRBD2 aligns across 14 bases. The CDR3 has 19 amino acids. V lost 5 bases and J lost 1; bases outside the gene matches: 10. The germline V gene encodes CDR1 LGHNT and CDR2 FRNRAP. DNA of the CDR3: TGTGCTAGTGGTATTACCGGGACTAGCGGGAGATGGTCCTACAATGAGCAGTTCTTC. Translation: CASGITGTSGRWSYNEQFF.

The V call is TRBV5-1, the J call TRBJ1-4; D gene uncertain. The CDR3 covers 16 residues. The V and J ends lost 0 bases and 6 bases respectively, with 15 bases between them. Per germline, CDR1 SGHRS and CDR2 YFSETQ. DNA of the CDR3: TGCGCCAGCAGCTTGGATGGATTTGGCTCATATGAAAAACTGTTTTTT. This codes for CASSLDGFGSYEKLFF.

This clone occurred once. This rearrangement joins TRBV4-1 to TRBJ1-2; D unclear. Germline lookup yields CDR1 MGHRA and CDR2 YSYEKL. Trimming left V 0 bases short and J 6 bases short, with 8 bases between. CDR3 length: 13 residues. Here the CDR3 DNA reads TGCGCCAGCAGCCAAGAGGGCGGCGATGGCTACACCTTC. Protein sequence: CASSQEGGDGYTF.

The CDR3 loop is CASSGTSGTEQFF. The CDR3 DNA sequence: TGTGCCAGCTCAGGGACTAGCGGAACTGAGCAGTTCTTC. The chain has TRBV18 and TRBJ2-1, with 11 bases that match TRBD2. From germline, CDR1 is KGHSH and CDR2 LQKENI. The V segment lost 5 bases and the J segment 9 bases; nucleotides outside the gene matches: 3. The CDR3 is 13 amino acids.

This rearrangement joins TRBV4-1 to TRBJ2-3; no definite D call. Trimming shortened V by 1 base and J by 0 bases, and 5 bases separated the two germline ends. The CDR3 extends over 14 amino acids. CDR1 is MGHRA, CDR2 YSYEKL, per germline. CDR3 in amino acids: CASSQVTSTDTQYF. The CDR3 DNA reads TGCGCCAGCAGCCAAGTGACTAGCACAGATACGCAGTATTTT.

This clone was counted between two and nine times. V usage is TRBV5-1 and J usage is TRBJ2-2; 7 bases align to TRBD1. This CDR3 is built from 15 residues. Trimming removed 4 bases from V and 0 bases from J; junction bases left unmatched: 3. Per germline, CDR1 SGHRS and CDR2 YFSETQ. CDR3 in amino acids: CASSPGTANTGELFF. The CDR3 coding sequence is TGCGCCAGCAGCCCCGGGACAGCGAACACCGGGGAGCTGTTTTTT.

The chain links TRBV6-6 to TRBJ2-5; D is perhaps TRBD1 or TRBD2 (6 bases each). Germline lookup yields CDR1 MNHNY and CDR2 SVGAGI (reference sequence). Between the trimmed V and J ends, which lost 8 bases and 4 bases, there was a span of 17 bases. This CDR3 has 14 amino acids. The CDR3 DNA sequence: TGTGCCAGCTGTGATACAGGGACTTTAGAGACCCAGTACTTC. It codes for CASCDTGTLETQYF.

This chain joins TRBV2 and TRBJ1-5, with a tentative D call TRBD1 (6 bases). Trimming left V 6 bases short and J 3 bases short, with 18 bases between. Germline V CDR1 and CDR2: SNHLY, FYNNEI. This CDR3 comprises 16 residues. CDR3 protein: CASSRSPPGANQPQHF. The CDR3 region has the DNA TGTGCCAGCAGCCGATCCCCCCCAGGGGCCAATCAGCCCCAGCATTTT. Combining the CDR3 with reference TRBV2 and TRBJ1-5 gives the whole variable domain EPEVTQTPSHQVTQMGQEVILRCVPISNHLYFYWYRQILGQKVEFLVSFYNNEISEKSEIFDDQFSVERPDGSNFTLKIRSTKLEDSAMYFCASSRSPPGANQPQHFGDGTRLSIL.

The rearrangement uses TRBV6-1 and TRBJ1-1, with D possibly being TRBD1 (6 bases). CDR1 is MNHNS, CDR2 SASEGT, per germline. Trimming left V 4 bases short and J 3 bases short, with 15 bases between. This CDR3 contains 15 residues. Written as DNA, the CDR3 is TGTGCCAGCAGTGCCTTTGGGAGGGGGGACACTGAAGCTTTCTTT. Its protein is CASSAFGRGDTEAFF.

This chain uses TRBV7-3 with TRBJ1-1; a weak D match, TRBD1 (5 bases). Germline CDR1 reads SGHTA; CDR2 reads FQGTGA. The V gene lost 2 bases and the J gene lost 5 bases, with 9 bases spanning the gap. There are 13 residues in the CDR3. The CDR3 nucleotides read TGTGCCAGCAGCTTAGGGGCAGGGACTGAAGCTTTCTTT. Its protein is CASSLGAGTEAFF.

V and J are TRBV5-1 and TRBJ1-3; 7 nucleotides line up with TRBD1. Germline CDR1 SGHRS, CDR2 YFSETQ. V shed 4 bases and J 0 bases; nucleotides not matched to a gene: 7. The CDR3 length is 16 residues. CDR3 loop: CASSLDRANSGNTIYF. CDR3 DNA sequence: TGCGCCAGCAGCCTCGACAGGGCCAACTCTGGAAACACCATATATTTT.

The chain uses TRBV7-3 and TRBJ2-5, with 7 bases lining up with TRBD2. The junction had 10 bases not matched to a gene; V was cut back by 5 bases and J by 1 base. The CDR3 is 16 residues long. Germline values: CDR1 SGHTA, CDR2 FQGTGA. CDR3 sequence: CASSPKAGSTQETQYF. As DNA, the CDR3 is TGTGCCAGCAGCCCCAAAGCGGGGAGTACCCAAGAGACCCAGTACTTC.

About this clone itself: This sample also contains other DNA sequences that code for the same CDR3. This chain links TRBV5-1 with TRBJ1-1, with TRBD1 as a possible D gene (5 bases). Germline loops: CDR1 SGHRS, CDR2 YFSETQ. Trimming took off 1 base at V and 5 bases at J, with 9 bases between the two ends. The CDR3 spans 13 residues. The CDR3 sequence is CASSLRGGTEAFF. The CDR3 DNA reads as TGCGCCAGCAGCTTGAGGGGCGGAACTGAAGCTTTCTTT. Full variable domain (rest looked up from reference TRBV5-1 and TRBJ1-1): KAGVTQTPRYLIKTRGQQVTLSCSPISGHRSVSWYQQTPGQGLQFLFEYFSETQRNKGNFPGRFSGRQFSNSRSEMNVSTLELGDSALYLCASSLRGGTEAFFGQGTRLTVV.

The chain employs TRBV29-1 and TRBJ1-5; maybe TRBD1 (5 bases). Trimming removed 5 bases from V and 9 bases from J, with 17 bases in between. From germline, CDR1 is SQVTM and CDR2 ANQGSEA. This CDR3 contains 13 residues. CDR3 loop: CSVQGTRVGPQHF. For the CDR3, the DNA is TGCAGCGTTCAAGGGACGCGCGTCGGGCCCCAGCATTTT.

The chain recombines TRBV29-1 with TRBJ2-7; 7 bases match TRBD2. Germline loops: CDR1 SQVTM, CDR2 ANQGSEA. The V segment lost 6 bases and the J segment 5 bases; nucleotides outside the gene matches: 13. This CDR3 has 14 residues. CDR3 coding DNA: TGCAGCGTCGCCACTAGCGTTATCGAGGACGAGCAGTACTTC. Its protein is CSVATSVIEDEQYF.

The J gene is TRBJ2-7, the V gene TRBV4-3; D is undetermined. The CDR3 consists of 15 residues. CDR1 and CDR2 from the germline V gene are LGHNA and YSLEER. V gave up 4 bases and J gave up 0 bases, with 13 bases separating them. DNA of the CDR3: TGCGCCAGCAGCCTTACTCGGATCAACTCCTACGAGCAGTACTTC. It encodes CASSLTRINSYEQYF.

The chain couples TRBV5-6 to TRBJ1-3, with D unresolved. CDR3 length: 12 residues. Trimming removed 2 bases at V and 4 bases at J, with 4 bases between. Germline loops: CDR1 SGHDT, CDR2 YYEEEE. CDR3 sequence (DNA): TGTGCCAGCAGCTTAGAGGGAAACACCATATATTTT. Translation: CASSLEGNTIYF. The full variable domain, in which reference TRBV5-6 and TRBJ1-3 provide the parts outside the CDR3, is DAGVTQSPTHLIKTRGQQVTLRCSPKSGHDTVSWYQQALGQGPQFIFQYYEEEERQRGNFPDRFSGHQFPNYSSELNVNALLLGDSALYLCASSLEGNTIYFGEGSWLTVV.

The V gene is TRBV13, the J gene TRBJ2-7; D might be TRBD1 or TRBD2, each matching 5 bases. Trimming took off 4 bases at V and 2 bases at J, with 12 bases between the two ends. Germline loops: CDR1 PRHDT, CDR2 FYEKMQ (reference sequence). The length of the CDR3 is 14 residues. This chain's CDR3 is CASSSSGATYEQYF. CDR3 sequence (DNA): TGTGCCAGCAGCTCCTCCGGGGCTACCTACGAGCAGTACTTC. The full variable domain, its missing parts supplied by reference TRBV13 and TRBJ2-7, is AAGVIQSPRHLIKEKRETATLKCYPIPRHDTVYWYQQGPGQDPQFLISFYEKMQSDKGSIPDRFSAQQFSDYHSELNMSSLELGDSALYFCASSSSGATYEQYFGPGTRLTVT.

This clone was seen once. The chain carries TRBV9 and TRBJ2-7, with a possible D match to TRBD1 (6 bases). The CDR3 consists of 16 residues. The germline V gene encodes CDR1 SGDLS and CDR2 YYNGEE. V lost 0 bases to trimming and J lost 2 bases, with 15 bases between them. This chain's CDR3 is CASSVGGRGVTYEQYF. The DNA for the CDR3 is TGTGCCAGCAGCGTAGGGGGGCGAGGGGTTACCTACGAGCAGTACTTC.

CDR3 in amino acids: CASSRDSSYEQYF. The CDR3 nucleotides read TGCGCCAGCAGTCGGGACAGCTCCTACGAGCAGTACTTC. This chain uses TRBV10-2 with TRBJ2-7; the match to TRBD1 covers 7 bases. Germline-derived CDR1 and CDR2 are WSHSY and SAAADI. The CDR3 extends over 13 amino acids. V was clipped by 5 bases and J by 0 bases; unmatched bases: 1.

The chain recombines TRBV29-1 with TRBJ2-5; 7 bases agree with TRBD2. CDR3 length: 14 amino acids. CDR1 is SQVTM, CDR2 ANQGSEA, per germline. Trimming cost V 7 bases and J 1 base; bases outside gene matches: 9. CDR3 sequence: CSAPHGGGQETQYF. CDR3 in DNA: TGCAGCGCCCCTCATGGGGGGGGCCAAGAGACCCAGTACTTC. Combining the CDR3 with reference TRBV29-1 and TRBJ2-5 gives the whole variable domain SAVISQKPSRDICQRGTSLTIQCQVDSQVTMMFWYRQQPGQSLTLIATANQGSEATYESGFVIDKFPISRPNLTFSTLTVSNMSPEDSSIYLCSAPHGGGQETQYFGPGTRLLVL.

The gene calls are TRBV5-1 and TRBJ2-7; tentative D call: TRBD1 (6 bases). This CDR3 is 15 amino acids long. Trimming left V 0 bases short and J 2 bases short, with 12 bases between. Germline values: CDR1 SGHRS, CDR2 YFSETQ. The CDR3 DNA follows: TGCGCCAGCAGCTTGGTCGCAGGGGCAGCCTACGAGCAGTACTTC. As protein: CASSLVAGAAYEQYF.

The V and J genes are TRBV4-3 and TRBJ2-7; perhaps D is TRBD1 or TRBD2 (5 bases each). Trimming removed 1 base at V and 0 bases at J, with 16 bases between. Germline V gene sequence: CDR1 LGHNA, CDR2 YSLEER. This CDR3 has 17 amino acids. This chain's CDR3 is CASSQAVGGTSSYEQYF. CDR3 nucleotides: TGCGCCAGCAGCCAAGCGGTCGGTGGGACGAGCTCCTACGAGCAGTACTTC.

The genes are TRBV11-3 and TRBJ2-1; 8 bases map to TRBD1. The CDR3 is 15 amino acids. Germline V CDR1 and CDR2: SGHNT, YENEEA. Unmatched junction bases numbered 5, after V lost 2 bases and J lost 5 bases. CDR3 residues: CASSLSGGENNEQFF. Written as DNA, the CDR3 is TGTGCCAGCAGCTTATCAGGGGGCGAGAACAATGAGCAGTTCTTC.

The CDR3 coding sequence is TGTGCCAGCAGCCAAGATATCGGGAGGATGAACACTGAAGCTTTCTTT. Its protein is CASSQDIGRMNTEAFF. The genes are TRBV4-2 and TRBJ1-1; no reliable D call. Germline V gene sequence: CDR1 LGHNA, CDR2 YNFKEQ. The V gene lost 0 bases and the J gene lost 0 bases, with 11 bases spanning the gap. CDR3 length: 16 residues.

In DNA form, the CDR3 reads TGTGCCAGCATTCCTGGGGGTTCGTCCTATAATTCACCCCTCCACTTT. Protein product: CASIPGGSSYNSPLHF. V and J are TRBV28 and TRBJ1-6, with TRBD1 as a possible D gene (5 bases). This CDR3 spans 16 amino acids. Germline loops: CDR1 MDHEN, CDR2 SYDVKM. Trimming stripped 7 bases from V and 1 base from J, with 14 bases between.

J is TRBJ2-2 and V is TRBV28; D call uncertain. Germline CDR1 reads MDHEN; CDR2 reads SYDVKM. The CDR3 is 15 amino acids. Trimming cost V 4 bases and J 1 base, with 10 bases left between them. CDR3 region: CASSSLALNTGELFF. CDR3 nucleotide sequence: TGTGCCAGCAGTTCCCTCGCCCTGAACACCGGGGAGCTGTTTTTT.

This clone was counted once. V usage is TRBV7-9 and J usage is TRBJ2-5, with D possibly matching TRBD2 (6 bases). V lost 1 base and J 9 bases, leaving 15 bases between the germline ends. The CDR3 runs 14 residues. Germline CDR1 and CDR2: SEHNR and FQNEAQ (reference sequence). The CDR3 loop reads CASSLEGGIGSQYF. CDR3 sequence (DNA): TGTGCCAGCAGCTTAGAGGGCGGGATCGGGTCCCAGTACTTC. The full variable domain, completed using reference TRBV7-9 and TRBJ2-5, is DTGVSQNPRHKITKRGQNVTFRCDPISEHNRLYWYRQTLGQGPEFLTYFQNEAQLEKSRLLSDRFSAERPKGSFSTLEIQRTEQGDSAMYLCASSLEGGIGSQYFGPGTRLLVL.

V usage is TRBV19 and J usage is TRBJ2-7; 7 bases map to TRBD2. CDR1 and CDR2 (germline): LNHDA, SQIVND (reference sequence). The V and J ends lost 5 bases and 1 base, in that order; junction bases with no gene match: 8. This CDR3 spans 15 amino acids. This chain's CDR3 is CASSPRLASSYEQYF. The CDR3 DNA sequence: TGTGCCAGTAGTCCGCGACTAGCATCATCCTACGAGCAGTACTTC.

This clone is a singleton in its sample. V gene TRBV2 combines with J gene TRBJ2-7; possibly TRBD2 for D (5 bases). Germline CDR1 SNHLY, CDR2 FYNNEI. Deletions cut 3 bases from V and 2 bases from J, with 14 bases between. This CDR3 is built from 15 residues. CDR3 sequence: CASSDVGSGAYEQYF. The DNA of the CDR3 is TGTGCCAGCAGTGATGTAGGGAGTGGGGCCTACGAGCAGTACTTC.